This TCR beta chain appears in the sequencing data of a study of cytomegalovirus exposure and HLA in healthy donors. The overall study: Prior work identified 100 million to 130 million unique TCR beta sequences in 150 million to 200 million T cells.

The PCR was carried out with 60 Vbeta primers and 13 Jbeta primers. Repertoires were generated with immunoSEQ multiplex PCR, while TCRdb's copy carries only in-frame clones and drops some. Of more than 150,000 clones listed, 65% to 80% are singletons. This clone was picked up a small number of times. What it recognizes is unknown. Healthy individuals who donated bone marrow served as the donors. Study-wide results and caveats: Within an earlier analysis, most TCR beta V segments proved productive either about 87% or about 30% of the time. There were several of the most significant clusters that appeared linked to common viral pathogens in a later analysis.

Trimming took off 3 bases at V and 7 bases at J, with 4 bases between the two ends. The CDR3 sequence is 12 residues long. In germline, CDR1 is MNHEY, CDR2 SMNVEV (reference sequence). The chain couples TRBV27 to TRBJ1-6; D uncertain. The sequence derives from a woman aged 25 to 39 in good health and CMV-seropositive. The material sequenced was PBMCs. In DNA, the CDR3 is TGTGCCAGCAGTTTCTACAATTCACCCCTCCACTTT. It is translated as CASSFYNSPLHF.